This T cell receptor (beta chain) is from a study of tumor-infiltrating lymphocytes in primary liver carcinoma. The wider study: Stage T1-T3 N0M0 and a size of about 4.2 to 11 cm characterized the tumors. Tissue type made little difference to sample yields of roughly 3.65 to 7.13 million productive TCRbeta reads. Broader study findings: Only around 7.5-25% of top clones occurred in all five tumor regions.

TCR beta cDNA was prepared out of approximately 470 ng total RNA by means of a constant-region primer. Three nested multiplex PCR rounds of slightly modified ARM-PCR generated TCR beta libraries. The two initial PCR rounds, approximately 10 cycles each, used TRBV1-TRBV30 forward and C-beta reverse primers. MiXCR, run by TCRdb on the multiplex PCR reads, gives a single entry per CDR3 protein. The sample has 150,000 to 200,000 distinct CDR3 sequences; around four fifths are singletons. From around 18-30 mg of unsorted bulk tissue, DNA and RNA were co-extracted together. Germline CDR1 SQVTM, CDR2 ANQGSEA. The CDR3 loop spans 13 amino acids. Turning to this clonotype: What it binds is not known. This likely comes from a read error, as the CDR3 has no conserved phenylalanine or tryptophan at its end.

The genes are TRBV29-1 and TRBJ2-3, with 9 bases aligning to TRBD2. The sequenced sample was tumor tissue from primary liver carcinoma. This clonotype originated in a middle-aged man with primary liver carcinoma and hepatitis B virus infection. The CDR3, as DNA: TGCAGTACCCAGCGGGGGGGCACAGATACGCAGTATCTT. Translation: CSTQRGGTDTQYL.